This TCR beta chain comes out of a study of Graves' ophthalmopathy and Graves' hyperthyroidism. Hyperthyroidism was considered stable when no ophthalmopathy appeared within 18 months of follow-up. PBMCs were density-gradient isolated from around 10 ml fresh blood. A note on this clonotype: The junction and the germline gene differ at one end; a read error may be behind it.

For repertoire sequencing, the TCR beta CDR3 regions were amplified from RNA transcripts. HTBI primers primed a first-round RT-PCR, and a second-round multiplex PCR followed. MiXCR was run by TCRdb on the multiplex PCR reads, yielding one entry per CDR3 protein. Of a few hundred thousand distinct CDR3 sequences in the sample, about a sixth were seen once. Sequencing was done on a sample of peripheral blood. This sequence originates from an adult woman with stable Graves' hyperthyroidism.

As DNA, the CDR3 is TGTGCCAGCAGTTTATCGGCGGATGGCCGCTACGATCAGTACTTC. Residues: CASSLSADGRYDQYF. This rearrangement joins TRBV28 to TRBJ2-7; D is uncertain. This CDR3 comprises 15 residues. Germline V lookup: CDR1 MDHEN, CDR2 SYDVKM.